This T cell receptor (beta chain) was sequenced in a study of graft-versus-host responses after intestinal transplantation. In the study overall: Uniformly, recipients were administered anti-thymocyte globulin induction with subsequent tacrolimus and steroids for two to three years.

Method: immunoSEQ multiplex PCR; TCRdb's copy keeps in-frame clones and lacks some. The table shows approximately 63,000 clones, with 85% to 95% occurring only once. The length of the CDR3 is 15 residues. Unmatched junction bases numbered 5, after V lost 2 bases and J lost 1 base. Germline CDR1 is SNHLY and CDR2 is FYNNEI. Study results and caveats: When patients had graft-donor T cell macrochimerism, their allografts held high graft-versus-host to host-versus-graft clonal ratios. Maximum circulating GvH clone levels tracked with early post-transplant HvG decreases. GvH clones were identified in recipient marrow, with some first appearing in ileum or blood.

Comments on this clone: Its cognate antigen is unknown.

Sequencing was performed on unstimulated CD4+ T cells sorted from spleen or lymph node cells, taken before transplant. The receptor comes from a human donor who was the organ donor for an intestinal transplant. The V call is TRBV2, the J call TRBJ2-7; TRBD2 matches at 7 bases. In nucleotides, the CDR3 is TGTGCCAGCAGTGAATGGGGAGGGACGTCCTACGAGCAGTACTTC. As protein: CASSEWGGTSYEQYF.